This passage covers 8 T cell receptor beta chains from one sample sequenced in a study of identical twins. Each CDR3 protein gets one entry after TCRdb re-called the 5' RACE reads with MiXCR. This table has some 730,000 distinct CDR3 sequences, about 20% appearing once. This same sample was also taken into another study, of T cells expressing NK-cell markers.

Specimen: PBMCs. The receptor source for this set is a young woman in good health.

The gene calls are TRBV29-1 and TRBJ1-2, with TRBD1 matching over 8 bases. The CDR3 has 12 amino acids. Germline assignment: CDR1 SQVTM and CDR2 ANQGSEA. V lost 7 bases, J lost 4 bases, and 5 bases stayed unmatched. CDR3 nucleotide sequence: TGCAGCGCAGGGGGCGGCGGCTATGGCTACACCTTC. The encoded protein is CSAGGGGYGYTF.

The chain joins TRBV6-5 to TRBJ1-2; D uncertain. There are 14 residues in the CDR3. Trimming took off 2 bases at V and 7 bases at J, with 14 bases between the two ends. CDR1 and CDR2 from the germline V gene are MNHEY and SVGAGI. CDR3: CASSYEPTAFGYTF. CDR3 DNA: TGTGCCAGCAGTTACGAACCAACCGCTTTTGGCTACACCTTC.

The chain is built from TRBV5-1 and TRBJ2-7, with 8 nucleotides matching TRBD2. CDR3 length: 16 residues. CDR1 and CDR2 (germline): SGHRS, YFSETQ. V lost 4 bases and J lost 6; bases outside the gene matches: 15. The CDR3 nucleotides are TGCGCCAGCAGCCACCCGGCGGGACGGGGGGGCCTCGAGCAGTACTTC. Its protein product is CASSHPAGRGGLEQYF.

CDR3 residues: CASTPTGEGEKLFF. CDR3 coding DNA: TGTGCCAGCACCCCGACAGGGGAGGGTGAAAAACTGTTTTTT. The chain employs TRBV12-3 or TRBV12-4 and TRBJ1-4, with 8 bases identical to TRBD1. There are 14 residues in the CDR3. V was clipped by 7 bases and J by 7 bases; unmatched bases: 8.

The CDR3 bases are TGTGCCAGCAGTTACGGACGGGTTGCCTACAATGAGCAGTTCTTC. As protein: CASSYGRVAYNEQFF. This sequence joins TRBV6-5 and TRBJ2-1, with D unresolved. Germline loops: CDR1 MNHEY, CDR2 SVGAGI. This CDR3 has 15 amino acids. V lost 2 bases and J 2 bases, leaving 10 bases between the germline ends.

The CDR3 is CASSSWREKDGEQFF. The CDR3 DNA follows: TGTGCCAGCAGTTCTTGGCGGGAGAAGGACGGTGAGCAGTTCTTC. The V gene is TRBV6-5, the J gene TRBJ2-1; TRBD2 aligns across 7 bases. Germline-derived CDR1 and CDR2 are MNHEY and SVGAGI. This CDR3 spans 15 amino acids. The trim removed 4 bases at V and 9 bases at J, leaving 12 bases unmatched.

This chain links TRBV6-2 or TRBV6-3 with TRBJ2-2, with 7 bases that match TRBD2. There are 14 residues in the CDR3. Germline CDR1 and CDR2: MNHEY and SVGEGT. The trim removed 5 bases at V and 6 bases at J, leaving 6 bases unmatched. Here the CDR3 DNA reads TGTGCCAGCAGTCCGTGGACTAGGCCCGGGGAGCTGTTTTTT. It yields the protein CASSPWTRPGELFF.

This clonotype was recorded many times. The chain links TRBV6-5 to TRBJ1-2; D uncertain. V was trimmed by 2 bases and J by 0 bases, leaving 10 bases between them. This CDR3 spans 15 amino acids. Germline-derived CDR1 and CDR2 are MNHEY and SVGAGI. This CDR3 reads CASSYDGLANYGYTF. As DNA, the CDR3 is TGTGCCAGCAGTTACGACGGCCTAGCTAACTATGGCTACACCTTC.